The clone carrying this T cell receptor (beta chain) showed up just a few times. Its target is not known. This sample was taken from a study of T-cell reconstitution after alpha-beta-depleted transplantation in children. Overall study findings and caveats: From newly produced T cells came most of the T-cell counts and diversity one year after transplant.

During its preparation, the TCRbeta library received unique molecular identifiers. MiXCR was run by TCRdb on the PCR reads, yielding one entry per CDR3 protein. The repertoire holds fewer than 350,000 distinct CDR3 sequences, with roughly 7.8% as singletons. The CDR3 has 15 residues. Germline V lookup: CDR1 LGHNT, CDR2 FRNRAP. V dropped 4 bases and J dropped 8 bases, with 18 bases sitting between them. This clonotype originated in a female patient under 10 years old who had a stem cell transplant for Fanconi anemia, so the T cells may come from the graft donor. Sequenced material: peripheral blood, taken 360 days after TCRalphabeta/CD19-depleted stem cell transplant. This chain joins TRBV12-5 and TRBJ2-1, with a possible D match to TRBD2 (5 bases). This chain's CDR3 is CASGSRFGDIDEQFF. The CDR3 DNA follows: TGTGCTAGTGGTTCCCGGTTCGGGGATATAGATGAGCAGTTCTTC. Based on the CDR3 plus reference TRBV12-5 and TRBJ2-1, the full variable domain is DARVTQTPRHKVTEMGQEVTMRCQPILGHNTVFWYRQTMMQGLELLAYFRNRAPLDDSGMPKDRFSAEMPDATLATLKIQPSEPRDSAVYFCASGSRFGDIDEQFFGPGTRLTVL.